This TCR beta chain was retrieved from a study of blood T cells in healthy people across ages. Then a second PCR, running about 6 to 11 cycles, was carried out with a sample-barcoded 5' primer and a J-beta primer mix. A tag from a template-switch adaptor with 12 random nucleotides marked each cDNA molecule. TCRdb reprocessed the 5' RACE reads via MiXCR and lists one record per CDR3 protein. This table holds hundreds of thousands of distinct CDR3 sequences, about a third found once. This clonotype occurred a few times. Antigen: not known. One end of the junction is discordant with germline, which a read error may explain. Points from the study as a whole: Unknown CMV status may confound age-related changes in expanded clones.

The study recruited healthy Caucasian donors from Russia who were aged roughly 6 to 95. The CDR3 is 15 residues long. Germline CDR1 is DFQATT and CDR2 is SNEGSKA (reference sequence). The V gene is TRBV20-1, the J gene TRBJ2-4; 8 bases align to TRBD1. The DNA end favors TRBJ2-7, so the J call may be wrong. This sequence originates from a woman aged 80 or over in good health. Sequenced input: blood. The CDR3 nucleotides read TGCGGTGCTAGAGCCGTCCTCAGGGGGCGCGACGAGCAGTACTTC. Translating gives CGARAVLRGRDEQYF.